These T cell receptor beta chains were read from a single sample in a study of cytomegalovirus exposure and HLA in healthy donors. The repertoire was sequenced with immunoSEQ multiplex PCR; TCRdb's copy has only in-frame clones and lacks some. The sample lists 200,000 or so clones, 65% to 80% occurring once. Sequencing used PBMCs. These receptor sequences come from a man aged 40-50 years in good health and CMV-seronegative. Each CDR3 is given with its conserved first and last residue. D genes are given only for firm matches. Part of the rows lack a size; the others show once, few, many or a class for expanded clones.

j_gene,abundance,v_gene,d_gene,CDR3nt,CDR3aa
TRBJ1-6,NA,TRBV2,NA,TGTGCCAGCAAGCCCTTGAACAGCTATTCACCCCTCCACTTT,CASKPLNSYSPLHF
TRBJ2-2,NA,TRBV7-8,NA,TGTGCCAGCAGCCCGAGTCCTGGGACTCCTAACACCGGGGAGCTGTTTTTT,CASSPSPGTPNTGELFF
TRBJ1-4,NA,TRBV7-2,TRBD1,TGTGCCAGCAGCTCCGCCCAGGGGGCGATTGAAAAACTGTTTTTT,CASSSAQGAIEKLFF
TRBJ2-7,NA,TRBV4-3,TRBD1,TGCGCCAGCAGCCTTACCGGGACAGGGCCCTACGAGCAGTACTTC,CASSLTGTGPYEQYF
TRBJ2-1,few,TRBV28,NA,TGTGCCAGCAGTTTACTAGCTGGAGGGCATGAGCAGTTCTTC,CASSLLAGGHEQFF
TRBJ2-1,NA,TRBV5-6,TRBD1,TGTGCCAGCAGCTTGGGGACAGGGGGCCTGGATGAGCAGTTCTTC,CASSLGTGGLDEQFF
TRBJ1-2,NA,TRBV29-1,NA,TGCAGCGTTCCCAGGCCGGGCAGGGGTTACACCTTC,CSVPRPGRGYTF
TRBJ2-7,once,TRBV27,TRBD1,TGTGCCAGCAGTTTATCGAACAGGGGATCAGGCGAGCAGTACTTC,CASSLSNRGSGEQYF
TRBJ2-7,NA,TRBV28,NA,TGTGCCAGCAGTTTCCCCACCTACGAGCAGTACTTC,CASSFPTYEQYF
TRBJ2-7,NA,TRBV15,NA,TGTGCCACCAGCAGAGAATGGGGGGTGGGACACGAGCAGTACTTC,CATSREWGVGHEQYF
TRBJ2-1,NA,TRBV11-3,NA,TGTGCCCTCGGAGGGATTCCCCTCTACAATGAGCAGTTCTTC,CALGGIPLYNEQFF
TRBJ1-1,NA,TRBV5-4,TRBD1,TGTGCCAGCAGCTTTACAGGGGGCACTGAAGCTTTCTTT,CASSFTGGTEAFF
TRBJ2-6,NA,TRBV15,TRBD1,TGTGCCACCAGCGGAGGGACAGGCTTAACCTTTTTCTCTGGGGCCAACGTCCTGACTTTC,CATSGGTGLTFFSGANVLTF
TRBJ2-7,NA,TRBV27,NA,TGTGCCAGCAGCTCCCGCGTATGGTCCTACGAGCAGTACTTC,CASSSRVWSYEQYF
TRBJ1-5,NA,TRBV19,NA,TGTGCCAGTAGAAGCCACACAGGGAGCAATCAGCCCCAGCATTTT,CASRSHTGSNQPQHF
TRBJ2-1,NA,TRBV28,NA,TGTGCCAGCACCGGGGGAAACCGCTACAATGAGCAGTTCTTC,CASTGGNRYNEQFF
TRBJ1-3,NA,TRBV7-9,NA,TGTGCCAGTCAGAGGAGCCCCGGTGGAGGGGCGGACGGAAACACCATATATTTT,CASQRSPGGGADGNTIYF
TRBJ1-3,few,TRBV28,TRBD1,TGTGCCAGCAGTCCGCGACAGGGCATTGGGATGAAAAACACCATATATTTT,CASSPRQGIGMKNTIYF
TRBJ2-3,NA,TRBV2,TRBD2,TGTGCCAGCAGGGGACTAGCGGGAGACGGAGATACGCAGTATTTT,CASRGLAGDGDTQYF
TRBJ1-5,NA,TRBV7-9,TRBD1,TGTGCCAGCAGCTTTGGGTCGACAGGGTACAATCAGCCCCAGCATTTT,CASSFGSTGYNQPQHF
TRBJ1-5,once,TRBV7-9,NA,TGTTCCAGCAGCTCCTCCGACAGGACTAGCAATCAGCCCCAGCATTTT,CSSSSSDRTSNQPQHF
TRBJ1-2,NA,TRBV28,NA,TGTGCCAGCAGTTTAGGCTCAGGGCGCTATGGCTACACCTTC,CASSLGSGRYGYTF
TRBJ1-3,NA,TRBV4-2,NA,TGTGCCAGCAGCCAAACGTATCAGGGTTCCGGAAACACCATATATTTT,CASSQTYQGSGNTIYF
TRBJ2-4,NA,TRBV19,NA,TGTGCCAGTAGACAAGGAGGGGCCAAAAACATTCAGTACTTC,CASRQGGAKNIQYF
TRBJ2-1,NA,TRBV27,NA,TGTGCCAGCACGGCGGCGCGTGAGCAGTTCTTC,CASTAAREQFF
TRBJ2-7,NA,TRBV6-5,TRBD1,TGTGCCAGCAGTCGGGGACAGGGGAGCCACGAGCAGTACTTC,CASSRGQGSHEQYF
TRBJ1-3,NA,TRBV28,NA,TGTGCCAGCAGTTATCAGGGGTCTGGAAACACCATATATTTT,CASSYQGSGNTIYF
TRBJ1-1,NA,TRBV28,TRBD1,TGTGCCAGCAGTCTCGGACAGGGCTTCGCTTTCTTT,CASSLGQGFAFF
TRBJ2-7,NA,TRBV10-1,TRBD2,TGCGCCAGCAGTGAGTCGGGACTAGCGGGAGGGCCCTACGAGCAGTACTTC,CASSESGLAGGPYEQYF
TRBJ1-1,NA,TRBV19,NA,TGTGCCAGTAGTATAGTTCGAGGAGCTGAAGCTTTCTTT,CASSIVRGAEAFF
TRBJ2-1,NA,TRBV5-1,NA,TGCGCCAGCAGCTTGGTGGGAGTCGGATACAATGAGCAGTTCTTC,CASSLVGVGYNEQFF
TRBJ1-4,NA,TRBV6-1,NA,TGTGCCAGCAGACTCTTTATAGCAACTAATGAAAAACTGTTTTTT,CASRLFIATNEKLFF
TRBJ2-7,NA,TRBV19,NA,TGTGCCAGCTCTCAGGGACTTTCCTGGGGAGAGCAGTACTTC,CASSQGLSWGEQYF
TRBJ2-5,NA,TRBV25-1,NA,TGTGCCAGCAGCCTAGGGCGGTTCGGGGGTAGGGAGACCCAGTACTTC,CASSLGRFGGRETQYF
TRBJ1-1,once,TRBV5-1,NA,TGCGCCAGCAGCTTGGGGGACACAACCATGAACACTGAAGCTTTCTTT,CASSLGDTTMNTEAFF
TRBJ2-1,NA,TRBV18,NA,TGTGCCAGCTCACCACGACTAGAATCGTACAATGAGCAGTTCTTC,CASSPRLESYNEQFF
TRBJ2-5,NA,TRBV7-6,NA,TGTGCCAGCAGTCGGAGTGGAGAGACCCAGTACTTC,CASSRSGETQYF
TRBJ2-6,NA,TRBV25-1,NA,TGTGCCAGCAGTGAACCGGGGTCTGGGGCCAACGTCCTGACTTTC,CASSEPGSGANVLTF
TRBJ1-1,NA,TRBV4-2,NA,TGTGCCAGCAGCCAGACAGGGAACACTGAAGCTTTCTTT,CASSQTGNTEAFF
TRBJ1-1,NA,TRBV6-5,NA,TGTGCCAGCATTTTAAACACTGAAGCTTTCTTT,CASILNTEAFF
TRBJ2-7,NA,TRBV7-9,TRBD2,TGTGCCAGCAGCTTAGCAGATTGGGTAGCGGGACCCTACGAGCAGTACTTC,CASSLADWVAGPYEQYF
TRBJ1-1,once,TRBV11-2,TRBD1,TGTGCCAGCAGTTTTACCGGGACAGGGGTTGAGGCTTTCTTT,CASSFTGTGVEAFF
TRBJ2-1,NA,TRBV5-1,NA,TGCGCCAGCAGCGGTGGTTTCGGGGGATCCTACAATGAGCAGTTCTTC,CASSGGFGGSYNEQFF
TRBJ2-2,NA,TRBV12-5,NA,TGTGCTAGTGCACAGAGCAGTATCCCCAACACCGGGGAGCTGTTTTTT,CASAQSSIPNTGELFF
TRBJ2-2,NA,TRBV28,TRBD2,TGTGCCAGCCTCACTAGCGCCAACACCGGGGAGCTGTTTTTT,CASLTSANTGELFF
TRBJ1-4,NA,TRBV21-1,NA,TGTGCCAGCAGCACGTCCGGGACAGATGAAAAACTGTTTTTT,CASSTSGTDEKLFF
TRBJ1-4,few,TRBV2,NA,TGTGCCAGCAGTGTAACGGGAGGCACTAATGAAAAACTGTTTTTT,CASSVTGGTNEKLFF
TRBJ2-1,NA,TRBV15,TRBD2,TGTGCCACCGCGAAACTAGCGGGGCCCAATGAGCAGTTCTTC,CATAKLAGPNEQFF
TRBJ1-1,few,TRBV19,NA,TGTGCCAGTAGTATCGGGGACACAGTGAACACTGAAGCTTTCTTT,CASSIGDTVNTEAFF